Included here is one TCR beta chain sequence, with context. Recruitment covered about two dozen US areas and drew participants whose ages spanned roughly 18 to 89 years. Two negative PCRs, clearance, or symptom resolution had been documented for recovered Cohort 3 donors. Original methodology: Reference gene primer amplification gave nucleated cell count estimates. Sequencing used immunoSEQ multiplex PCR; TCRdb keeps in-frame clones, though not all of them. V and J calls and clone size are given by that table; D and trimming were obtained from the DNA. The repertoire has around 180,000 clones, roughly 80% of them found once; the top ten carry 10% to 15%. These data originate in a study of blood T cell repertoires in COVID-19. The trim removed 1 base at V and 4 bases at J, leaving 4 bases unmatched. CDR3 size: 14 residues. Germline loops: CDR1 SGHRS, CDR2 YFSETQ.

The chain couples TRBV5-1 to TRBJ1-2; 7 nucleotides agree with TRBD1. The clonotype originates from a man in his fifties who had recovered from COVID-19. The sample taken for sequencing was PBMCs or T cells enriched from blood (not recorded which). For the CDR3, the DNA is TGCGCCAGCAGCTTGACAGGGGCAACCTATGGCTACACCTTC. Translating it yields CASSLTGATYGYTF.